These T cell receptor beta chains were read from a single sample in a study of blood T cells in healthy people across ages. MiXCR was run by TCRdb on the 5' RACE reads, yielding one entry per CDR3 protein. The data contain 1.5 million to 2 million distinct CDR3 sequences, 28% of them seen just once; the ten biggest clones take up about 8%. The material sequenced was blood. Receptors were obtained from a woman between 25 and 40 years old in good health. The CDR3 runs from the conserved cysteine through the conserved F or W. A clone size is listed for some rows: how often the clone was seen (once, few, many), or a class if it is expanded.

J gene	CDR3 length	V gene	clone size	CDR3 protein
TRBJ1-2	14	TRBV7-9	few	CASSVRGEGDGYTF
TRBJ2-5	15	TRBV7-2	few	CASSPFGGLSGEQYF
TRBJ2-1	14	TRBV4-1	-	CASSHGNRGNEQFF
TRBJ2-1	14	TRBV20-1	-	CSARRGGVYNEQFF
TRBJ2-1	14	TRBV20-1	few	CSARVGPRSSEQFF
TRBJ2-3	17	TRBV12-3/TRBV12-4	-	CASSLVRGPINMDTQYF
TRBJ2-7	15	TRBV12-5	-	CASGFPGTGDYEQYF
TRBJ2-2	15	TRBV4-3	-	CASSPSGHNTGELFF
TRBJ1-2	14	TRBV10-3	-	CAISVGDGSYGYTF
TRBJ2-1	14	TRBV5-1	few	CASSPAVSTYEQFF
TRBJ1-1	16	TRBV6-2/TRBV6-3	-	CASSPPRTSPNTEAFF
TRBJ2-1	16	TRBV12-3/TRBV12-4	-	CASSLARGRSTNEQFF
TRBJ2-5	15	TRBV7-3	-	CASRERLAGEETQYF
TRBJ2-7	14	TRBV4-3	-	CASSQARGEYEQYF
TRBJ2-4	15	TRBV4-1	-	CASSQDLSLTVEQYF
TRBJ2-1	14	TRBV11-2	few	CASSLGIERNEQFF
TRBJ1-2	15	TRBV5-1	-	CASSLAAGEGYGYTF
TRBJ2-1	14	TRBV7-3	many	CASSSRGGENEQFF
-	15	TRBV7-2	-	CASIIRTKQGETQYF
TRBJ1-5	14	TRBV12-3/TRBV12-4	few	CASSGTGGGQPQHF
TRBJ1-5	16	TRBV6-6	many	CASSTTGSGISQPQHF
TRBJ2-2	13	TRBV12-3/TRBV12-4	few	CASSSVRSGELFF
TRBJ2-2	15	TRBV11-1	-	CASSFGTGNTGELFF
TRBJ1-6	15	TRBV27	-	CASSFTSPNNSPLHF
TRBJ1-3	15	TRBV5-1	-	CASSFQGSSGNTIYF
TRBJ1-1	14	TRBV5-5	-	CASSFQVGGTEAFF
TRBJ1-1	15	TRBV6-5	-	CASSPPGGRWTEAFF
TRBJ1-6	15	TRBV20-1	-	CSVRTGRDYNSPRHF
TRBJ2-7	14	TRBV18	-	CASSPQGAQNEQYF
TRBJ2-4	13	TRBV27	-	CASSYRRSNIQYF
TRBJ2-1	16	TRBV5-1	-	CASSRVGAGGPNEQFF
TRBJ2-1	15	TRBV20-1	-	CSASETSGRANEQFF
TRBJ2-5	14	TRBV18	few	CASSPPVPGETQYF
TRBJ1-1	15	TRBV7-2	few	CASSTLGRGNTEAFF
TRBJ2-1	13	TRBV2	once	CASRQTGFNEQFF
TRBJ2-7	15	TRBV9	-	CASSPDRGGHNEQYF
TRBJ2-5	16	TRBV7-2	few	CASSLNSGGLIETQYF
TRBJ2-6	15	TRBV5-1	-	CASSLRNPGANVLTF
TRBJ2-7	15	TRBV28	few	CASSRTGEAHYEQYF
TRBJ2-5	14	TRBV7-2	-	CASSLGADQETQYF
TRBJ2-3	14	TRBV6-7	many	CASSLVAGSDTQYF